This TCR beta chain was identified in a study of shared clonotypes between healthy human individuals. Study results and limitations: Generation probabilities were higher for clonotypes shared across all four sorted-subset donors than for unshared ones.

A word on this clone: What it binds is not known. At one boundary the junction diverges from the germline segment, which might be a read error.

Subsets obtained from CD4+ cells comprised CD45RA+ naive and CD45RA-negative memory cells. The protocol was immunoSEQ multiplex PCR, while the TCRdb copy is restricted to in-frame clones and leaves out a portion. The sample lists more than 1 million clones, 70% to 80% occurring once. The clonotype comes from a man younger than 35 in good health. Some clones in this sample may be carry-over from other donors' samples. Sequenced input: memory CD4+ T cells from PBMCs. The subset is: CD45RA-negative fraction.

The CDR3 reads CSASHRGPRVF. In DNA form, the CDR3 reads TGCAGTGCTAGCCACAGGGGGCCAAGGGTTTTT. The gene calls are TRBV20-1 and TRBJ1-4; 9 nucleotides match TRBD1. From germline, CDR1 is DFQATT and CDR2 SNEGSKA (reference sequence). CDR3 size: 11 residues.